A single sample is the source of the 23 T cell receptor beta chains below, sequenced in a study of tumor and adjacent non-tumor tissue in lung cancer. TCRbeta libraries were built with three rounds of nested PCR, modified from ARM-PCR. TCRdb fed the multiplex PCR reads into MiXCR, producing one record per CDR3 protein. The table includes 71,000 or so distinct CDR3 sequences, 65% to 90% detected once. RNA was extracted from bulk tissue without any cell sorting. Specimen: lung tumor tissue. The receptor set was obtained from a woman between 50 and 59 years old with non-small cell lung cancer.

This clonotype was seen ten or more times. The V and J genes are TRBV11-2 and TRBJ1-4; D is unresolved. The CDR3 totals 15 residues. Germline values: CDR1 SGHAT, CDR2 FQNNGV. With 0 bases removed from V and 4 bases from J, the gap between germline ends came to 9 bases. The chain's CDR3 is CASSLEGQSNEKLFF. DNA for the CDR3: TGTGCCAGCAGCTTAGAAGGGCAGAGTAATGAAAAACTGTTTTTT.

This clonotype was counted between two and nine times. The final CDR3 position lacks the conserved phenylalanine or tryptophan, pointing to a likely read error. This chain's CDR3 is CSVEDIGRDIAYGYTI. CDR3 DNA: TGCAGCGTTGAAGATATAGGAAGGGACATCGCATATGGCTACACCATC. The rearrangement uses TRBV29-1 and TRBJ1-2; possible D gene TRBD1, 6 bases. This CDR3 is built from 16 residues. Trimming shortened V by 0 bases and J by 5 bases, and 19 bases separated the two germline ends. Germline loops: CDR1 SQVTM, CDR2 ANQGSEA.

Note on this clonotype: Sequence at one end of the junction differs from germline and may be a read error. The chain recombines TRBV4-3 with TRBJ2-2; 8 positions match TRBD1. The germline V gene has CDR1 LGHNA and CDR2 YSLEER. There are 17 residues in the CDR3. The CDR3 bases are TGCGCCAGCAACCAGCAATGGACAGGGCAATTAACCGGCGAGCTGTTTTTT. Its protein is CASNQQWTGQLTGELFF.

As regards this clonotype: Without the conserved terminal phenylalanine or tryptophan, this CDR3 likely stems from a read error. The chain joins TRBV6-1 to TRBJ1-1, with unresolved D. CDR1 is MNHNS, CDR2 SASEGT, per germline. The CDR3 runs 13 residues. The CDR3 reads CVSTLDLNTEAFL. The CDR3 coding sequence is TGTGTCAGCACCCTGGACCTGAACACTGAAGCTTTCTTA.

This clonotype was recorded only once. The genes are TRBV20-1 and TRBJ2-2, with TRBD2 matching over 10 bases. With V trimmed by 6 bases and J by 5 bases, 15 bases remained unmatched. There are 17 residues in the CDR3. In germline, CDR1 is DFQATT, CDR2 SNEGSKA (reference sequence). CDR3 bases: TGCAGTGCACCGGGACTAGCGCGAGGTCGGGAGACCGGGGAGCTGTTTTTT. This gives the protein CSAPGLARGRETGELFF.

On this clonotype itself: Germline is not matched at one junction end, which may reflect a read error. The rearrangement links TRBV11-2 to TRBJ2-3; no firm D call. The germline V gene has CDR1 SGHAT and CDR2 FQNNGV. The length of the CDR3 is 13 residues. The CDR3 loop reads CASSLGWVDMQYF. CDR3 in DNA: TGTGCCAGCAGCTTAGGTTGGGTAGATATGCAGTATTTT.

This clonotype came up a few times. At one end, the junction sequence differs from germline, possibly due to a read error. The V gene is TRBV20-1, the J gene TRBJ2-5, with 8 bases aligning to TRBD2. Germline CDR1 DFQATT, CDR2 SNEGSKA (reference sequence). This CDR3 has 15 amino acids. The CDR3 is CSAPPGGGRLETQSF. As DNA, the CDR3 is TGCAGTGCTCCACCGGGAGGGGGTAGACTAGAGACCCAGTCCTTC.

Only one count was recorded for this clonotype. The junction shows a germline mismatch at one end, possibly a read error. V gene TRBV20-1 combines with J gene TRBJ2-1; 10 bases are a match to TRBD2. This CDR3 comprises 15 residues. Germline V gives CDR1 DFQATT, CDR2 SNEGSKA (reference sequence). The chain's CDR3 is CNARMSSGSRNEQLF. As DNA, the CDR3 is TGCAATGCTAGGATGTCTAGCGGGAGTCGCAATGAGCAGCTCTTC.

Turning to this clonotype: The junction and the germline gene differ at one end; a read error may be behind it. The CDR3 DNA follows: TGTGCCAGCAGCCAAGGACAGGACTTGAAGCAGTACTTC. This gives the protein CASSQGQDLKQYF. The chain has TRBV4-3 and TRBJ2-7; 7 positions match TRBD1. CDR3 length: 13 residues. CDR1 is LGHNA and CDR2 is YSLEER in the germline V gene.

As regards this clonotype: Germline is not matched at one junction end, which may reflect a read error. The chain is built from TRBV24-1 and TRBJ1-2, with D perhaps matching TRBD1 (5 bases). Per the germline V gene, CDR1 is KGHDR and CDR2 is SFDVKD. The CDR3 totals 14 residues. In DNA, the CDR3 is TGTGTCACCGCTCAAGGACAAGGCACCTATGGCTACACCTTC. This encodes CVTAQGQGTYGYTF.

As regards this clonotype: A junction boundary mismatches the germline segment, possibly from a read error. V usage is TRBV6-2 or TRBV6-3 and J usage is TRBJ2-1, with 7 bases that match TRBD2. This CDR3 is 13 amino acids long. Germline V gene data show CDR1 as MNHEY and CDR2 as SVGEGT. The CDR3 DNA reads as TGTGTCACCGCGAGCGGGAACTACAATGAACAGTTCTTC. Protein: CVTASGNYNEQFF.

V gene TRBV6-6 combines with J gene TRBJ2-4; D possibly uses TRBD1 or TRBD2 (5 bases each). With 0 bases removed from V and 9 bases from J, the gap between germline ends came to 30 bases. Per germline, CDR1 MNHNY and CDR2 SVGAGI (reference sequence). The CDR3 totals 20 residues. The CDR3: CASSYSVGALADLAKSIQYF. The CDR3 nucleotides are TGTGCCAGCAGTTACTCAGTCGGGGCCTTAGCCGATCTAGCCAAGAGCATTCAGTACTTC.

About this clonotype: The conserved final phenylalanine or tryptophan is absent from the CDR3, which likely points to a read error. No DNA is shown, since the ends of the CDR3 on it are uncertain; the CDR3 is the one TCRdb lists. The V and J genes are TRBV29-1 and TRBJ2-2; TRBD2 is the table's D call and was not checked against the DNA. Germline lookup yields CDR1 SQVTM and CDR2 ANQGSEA. Counting both end residues, the CDR3 totals 13 amino acids. Here the CDR3 reads CSGNSGSAGEMFL.

This clonotype was found once. J is TRBJ2-4 and V is TRBV20-1; maybe TRBD1 (6 bases). This CDR3 contains 13 residues. Trimming stripped 5 bases from V and 7 bases from J, with 15 bases between. CDR1 DFQATT and CDR2 SNEGSKA come from the germline V gene (reference sequence). The CDR3 loop reads CSAFWGLKNIQYF. Here the CDR3 DNA reads TGCAGTGCTTTTTGGGGGCTCAAGAACATTCAGTACTTC.

This clonotype was seen only once. Sequence at one end of the junction differs from germline and may be a read error. The CDR3 bases are TGCAGTGCCCCGACGGGTTCGGTCCCAGATACGCAGTACTTT. Residues: CSAPTGSVPDTQYF. The chain uses TRBV20-1 and TRBJ2-3; no clear D. This CDR3 contains 14 residues. Germline CDR1 DFQATT, CDR2 SNEGSKA (reference sequence).

This clonotype was recorded at least ten times. The chain links TRBV25-1 to TRBJ2-7; 7 positions agree with TRBD2. V was clipped by 7 bases and J by 3 bases; unmatched bases: 9. The germline V gene has CDR1 MGHDK and CDR2 SYGVNS. CDR3 size: 14 residues. The CDR3 DNA follows: TGTGCCAGCACCCCATTGGGGACTAACTACGAGCAGTACTTC. Translated: CASTPLGTNYEQYF.

The rearrangement uses TRBV10-2 and TRBJ2-3; D unclear. The CDR3 runs 11 residues. The V and J ends lost 2 bases and 15 bases respectively, with 12 bases between them. Germline V gives CDR1 WSHSY, CDR2 SAAADI. Here the CDR3 DNA reads TGCGCCAGCAGTGAGGTAAATATGCAATATTTT. It codes for CASSEVNMQYF.

The V call is TRBV6-6, the J call TRBJ2-7; the D gene is possibly TRBD1 (6 bases). The CDR3 has 15 amino acids. V lost 8 bases and J 2 bases, leaving 19 bases between the germline ends. Germline CDR1 reads MNHNY; CDR2 reads SVGAGI (reference sequence). CDR3 sequence (DNA): TGTGCCAGCGCCTATGCCAGGACAGACCCCTACGAGCAGTACTTC. It yields the protein CASAYARTDPYEQYF.

In the case of this clonotype: A read error may produce the germline difference seen at one junction end. The chain carries TRBV11-1 and TRBJ2-7; 9 bases line up with TRBD1. This CDR3 region has 15 residues. Germline V lookup: CDR1 SGHAT, CDR2 FQDESV (reference sequence). CDR3 in amino acids: CANSLRDRDEYEQYF. CDR3 in DNA: TGTGCCAACAGCTTAAGGGACAGGGACGAATACGAGCAATACTTC.

On this clonotype: Mismatch with germline at one junction end may stem from a read error. The rearrangement links TRBV4-1 to TRBJ2-7; tentatively, D is TRBD2 (6 bases). Germline V gene lookup returns CDR1 MGHRA and CDR2 YSYEKL. This CDR3 is built from 15 residues. CDR3 nucleotide sequence: TGCACCAGCAGCCAAGATGCCGGGAGCTCCTACGAGCAGTACTTC. Protein product: CTSSQDAGSSYEQYF.

The chain couples TRBV6-5 to TRBJ2-7; TRBD2 might be the D (5 bases). Trimming took off 10 bases at V and 3 bases at J, with 16 bases between the two ends. The CDR3 is made up of 13 amino acids. Looked up from germline, CDR1 is MNHEY and CDR2 is SVGAGI. The CDR3 loop reads CAISYRGLYEQYF. The CDR3 nucleotides read TGTGCCATAAGTTACCGGGGTCTCTACGAGCAGTACTTC.

The rearrangement uses TRBV6-2 or TRBV6-3 and TRBJ2-7; no clear D gene. CDR1 is MNHEY and CDR2 is SVGEGT in the germline V gene. Trimming removed 7 bases from V and 4 bases from J, with 14 bases in between. This CDR3 has 13 amino acids. The CDR3 spells CASINSVSYEQYF. DNA for the CDR3: TGTGCCAGCATCAACAGTGTCTCGTACGAGCAGTACTTC.

The chain carries TRBV29-1 and TRBJ1-3, with 7 nucleotides matching TRBD1. Germline loops: CDR1 SQVTM, CDR2 ANQGSEA. Trimming removed 8 bases from V and 13 bases from J; junction bases left unmatched: 11. The CDR3 has 11 residues. CDR3 nucleotide sequence: TGCAGCATCGCCCGGGACAGCCAAATATATTTT. Translating gives CSIARDSQIYF.